The 7 T cell receptor beta chains reported below all come from one sample, sequenced in a study of Ad26.COV2.S vaccination and SARS-CoV-2 variants. TCRdb's table, derived via immunoSEQ multiplex PCR, lists solely in-frame clones and lacks some. This table holds fewer than 800,000 clones, more than 70% found once. Treatment reported: roughly 20 received Ad26.COV2.S at low or high dose, single or two shots; 5 received placebo; per-sample allocation not given. Collection of the samples took place on day 63 after the first injection of vaccine or placebo. The sample here was peripheral blood, taken in a trial of Ad26.COV2.S vaccine versus placebo. Receptors were obtained from a person between 18 and 60 years old who received the Ad26.COV2.S COVID-19 vaccine or a placebo.

The J gene is TRBJ2-7, the V gene TRBV18, with TRBD1 as a possible D gene (5 bases). Germline values: CDR1 KGHSH, CDR2 LQKENI. Trimming removed 4 bases at V and 0 bases at J, with 10 bases between. CDR3 length: 14 amino acids. CDR3 in DNA: TGTGCCAGCTCACTTCAGGGCCTCTCCTACGAGCAGTACTTC. This encodes CASSLQGLSYEQYF.

The chain uses TRBV6-6 and TRBJ1-2; TRBD1 might be the D (6 bases). Trimming removed 1 base at V and 6 bases at J, with 9 bases between. The germline CDR1 and CDR2 sequences are MNHNY and SVGAGI (reference sequence). CDR3 size: 13 residues. CDR3 residues: CASSYLRTDGYTF. As DNA, the CDR3 is TGTGCCAGCAGTTACTTGCGGACAGATGGCTACACCTTC.

This chain connects TRBV24-1 to TRBJ1-2; D uncertain. This CDR3 region has 13 residues. Germline CDR1 and CDR2: KGHDR and SFDVKD. V was trimmed by 5 bases and J by 3 bases, leaving 9 bases between them. DNA for the CDR3: TGTGCCACCAGTGTCGGACTGGACTATGGCTACACCTTC. The encoded protein is CATSVGLDYGYTF.

Here the CDR3 DNA reads TGTGCCATCAACATAAAGGTCACAGATACGCAGTATTTT. Translation gives CAINIKVTDTQYF. The rearrangement links TRBV10-3 to TRBJ2-3; D ambiguous. The CDR3 runs to 13 residues. The germline CDR1 and CDR2 sequences are ENHRY and SYGVKD. V shed 7 bases and J shed 2 bases, with 10 bases lying between them.

The chain recombines TRBV6-6 with TRBJ2-3; D is possibly TRBD2 (5 bases). The CDR3 extends over 13 amino acids. Germline V gene lookup returns CDR1 MNHNY and CDR2 SVGAGI (reference sequence). The V and J ends lost 7 bases and 4 bases respectively, with 12 bases between them. The CDR3 region has the DNA TGTGCCAGCACTCCTCCCGGGGCAGATACGCAGTATTTT. It is translated as CASTPPGADTQYF.

This clone was seen just once. The chain couples TRBV3-1 (or the pseudogene TRBV3-2) to TRBJ2-2; D gene uncertain. The germline V gene has CDR1 LGHDT and CDR2 YNNKEL (reference sequence). The CDR3 has 18 amino acids. V was trimmed by 0 bases and J by 6 bases, leaving 20 bases between them. In DNA, the CDR3 is TGTGCCAGCAGCCAAGATAAGACCACTCGACCCCCTCCCGGGGAGCTGTTTTTT. Translating it yields CASSQDKTTRPPPGELFF.

The genes are TRBV19 and TRBJ1-6; 8 nucleotides line up with TRBD1. The V segment lost 3 bases and the J segment 7 bases; nucleotides outside the gene matches: 5. From germline, CDR1 is LNHDA and CDR2 SQIVND (reference sequence). This CDR3 contains 15 residues. CDR3 nucleotides: TGTGCCAGTAGTATCGGAGGGACAGGAAATTCACCCCTCCACTTT. Protein sequence: CASSIGGTGNSPLHF.